The 26 T cell receptor beta chains below all came from one sample that was sequenced in a study of blood T cell repertoires in COVID-19. The protocol was immunoSEQ multiplex PCR, while the TCRdb copy is restricted to in-frame clones and leaves out a portion. The sample yields roughly 460,000 clones, approximately 90% seen once. Sequenced input: peripheral blood. Every receptor here comes from a man in his late teens or twenties with COVID-19, enrolled during active disease.

This clone was recorded once. This chain connects TRBV5-1 to TRBJ2-2, with D unresolved. Germline values: CDR1 SGHRS, CDR2 YFSETQ. Trimming took 2 bases from V and 2 from J, leaving 10 bases between them. The CDR3 spans 15 residues. The CDR3 sequence is CASSFLPENTGELFF. CDR3 nucleotides: TGCGCCAGCAGCTTCTTGCCAGAAAACACCGGGGAGCTGTTTTTT. The full variable domain, rest sourced from reference TRBV5-1 and TRBJ2-2, is KAGVTQTPRYLIKTRGQQVTLSCSPISGHRSVSWYQQTPGQGLQFLFEYFSETQRNKGNFPGRFSGRQFSNSRSEMNVSTLELGDSALYLCASSFLPENTGELFFGEGSRLTVL.

This rearrangement joins TRBV6-5 to TRBJ2-7; tentative D call: TRBD1 (5 bases). Germline assignment: CDR1 MNHEY and CDR2 SVGAGI. V lost 5 bases and J 12 bases, leaving 20 bases between the germline ends. This CDR3 has 13 residues. The CDR3 protein is CASSPTLGQGWYF. Here the CDR3 DNA reads TGTGCCAGCAGTCCTACCCTCGGGCAGGGATGGTACTTC.

The chain combines TRBV7-9 with TRBJ1-1; 7 bases agree with TRBD1. Germline V lookup: CDR1 SEHNR, CDR2 FQNEAQ (reference sequence). This CDR3 spans 16 amino acids. With 4 bases clipped from V and 3 bases from J, the junction kept 11 bases outside the gene matches. The CDR3 loop is CASSSRQGVKDTEAFF. CDR3 DNA sequence: TGTGCCAGCAGCTCACGACAGGGAGTAAAGGACACTGAAGCTTTCTTT.

The rearrangement uses TRBV7-9 and TRBJ1-5; TRBD1 aligns across 7 bases. V lost 1 base to trimming and J lost 7 bases; unmatched junction nucleotides: 4. The CDR3 is 14 residues long. The germline V gene encodes CDR1 SEHNR and CDR2 FQNEAQ (reference sequence). The CDR3 nucleotides are TGTGCCAGCAGCTTAGGACAGGGAGACCAGCCCCAGCATTTT. Its translation: CASSLGQGDQPQHF. Complete variable domain (other parts from reference TRBV7-9 and TRBJ1-5): DTGVSQNPRHKITKRGQNVTFRCDPISEHNRLYWYRQTLGQGPEFLTYFQNEAQLEKSRLLSDRFSAERPKGSFSTLEIQRTEQGDSAMYLCASSLGQGDQPQHFGDGTRLSIL.

V usage is TRBV7-8 and J usage is TRBJ1-3; unclear D gene. From germline, CDR1 is SGHVS and CDR2 FQNEAQ. V was clipped by 2 bases and J by 4 bases, with 12 bases between them. CDR3 size: 15 residues. CDR3 in amino acids: CASSLRAGVGNTIYF. As DNA, the CDR3 is TGTGCCAGCAGCTTACGGGCCGGGGTCGGAAACACCATATATTTT.

The sample holds a few counts of this clone. The chain employs TRBV27 and TRBJ2-1; 7 bases fit TRBD2. After removal of 3 bases from V and 3 bases from J, the junction contained 2 bases not matched to a gene. CDR1 is MNHEY and CDR2 is SMNVEV in the germline V gene (reference sequence). The CDR3 has 14 residues. CDR3 in amino acids: CASSLGEGYNEQFF. The DNA of the CDR3 is TGTGCCAGCAGTTTGGGGGAGGGCTACAATGAGCAGTTCTTC.

This chain connects TRBV11-1 to TRBJ1-6, with 7 nucleotides matching TRBD1. V lost 5 bases to trimming and J lost 7 bases; unmatched junction nucleotides: 5. The CDR3 length is 14 residues. Germline assignment: CDR1 SGHAT and CDR2 FQDESV (reference sequence). CDR3 nucleotide sequence: TGTGCCAGCAGCCCCAGGGGGAACAATTCACCCCTCCACTTT. Protein sequence: CASSPRGNNSPLHF.

This chain connects TRBV9 to TRBJ2-3; 10 bases map to TRBD2. The V segment lost 3 bases and the J segment 2 bases; nucleotides outside the gene matches: 6. The CDR3 is 16 residues long. From germline, CDR1 is SGDLS and CDR2 YYNGEE. CDR3 in amino acids: CASSGTSGVPTDTQYF. DNA for the CDR3: TGTGCCAGCAGCGGGACTAGCGGAGTCCCCACAGATACGCAGTATTTT.

The chain recombines TRBV6-1 with TRBJ2-3; possibly TRBD1 for D (6 bases). The germline V and J ends were trimmed by 1 base and 5 bases, with 13 bases remaining between them. The CDR3 has 15 amino acids. Germline V gene data show CDR1 as MNHNS and CDR2 as SASEGT. CDR3 loop: CASSEGQGLRDTQYF. The CDR3 coding sequence is TGTGCCAGCAGTGAAGGCCAGGGGCTTAGAGATACGCAGTATTTT.

This clone occurred a few times. V and J are TRBV10-3 and TRBJ2-5, with a possible D match to TRBD2 (7 bases). In germline, CDR1 is ENHRY, CDR2 SYGVKD. The V end was cut by 4 bases, the J end by 9 bases, with 24 bases between. The CDR3 runs to 16 residues. CDR3 amino acids: CAISAGRGGPDKAQYF. For the CDR3, the DNA is TGTGCCATCAGTGCGGGGAGGGGGGGGCCGGATAAGGCCCAGTACTTC.

This clone showed up just once. The chain recombines TRBV2 with TRBJ2-2; D is unresolved. Germline V CDR1 and CDR2: SNHLY, FYNNEI. The length of the CDR3 is 14 residues. V lost 4 bases to trimming and J lost 4 bases, with 10 bases between them. As DNA, the CDR3 is TGTGCCAGCAGTGTTTGGGCACCCACCGGGGAGCTGTTTTTT. It codes for CASSVWAPTGELFF.

This chain connects TRBV18 to TRBJ2-1, with D possibly matching TRBD2 (5 bases). The germline CDR1 and CDR2 sequences are KGHSH and LQKENI. V was cut by 4 bases and J by 0 bases, with 13 bases left in between. CDR3 length: 16 amino acids. CDR3 bases: TGTGCCAGCTCACAGGACTCTGCCCCCTCCTACAATGAGCAGTTCTTC. Its protein is CASSQDSAPSYNEQFF.

The chain recombines TRBV2 with TRBJ1-1; 10 bases agree with TRBD1. The trim removed 11 bases at V and 4 bases at J, leaving 1 base unmatched. The V gene's germline CDR1 is SNHLY and CDR2 FYNNEI. This CDR3 is built from 11 residues. CDR3 DNA sequence: TGTGCCGGGGACAGGGGCACTGAAGCTTTCTTT. Translated: CAGDRGTEAFF.

The genes are TRBV5-4 and TRBJ2-5; TRBD2 aligns across 13 bases. This CDR3 spans 16 amino acids. The V segment lost 4 bases and the J segment 3 bases; nucleotides outside the gene matches: 6. Germline-derived CDR1 and CDR2 are SGHNT and YYREEE (reference sequence). CDR3 nucleotides: TGTGCCAGCAGCCAAACTAGCGGGGGGGGTAAAGAGACCCAGTACTTC. Translated: CASSQTSGGGKETQYF. The entire variable domain, with the rest obtained from reference TRBV5-4 and TRBJ2-5, is as follows: ETGVTQSPTHLIKTRGQQVTLRCSSQSGHNTVSWYQQALGQGPQFIFQYYREEENGRGNFPPRFSGLQFPNYSSELNVNALELDDSALYLCASSQTSGGGKETQYFGPGTRLLVL.

The chain is built from TRBV15 and TRBJ2-7; D possibly corresponds to TRBD2 (6 bases). CDR1 and CDR2 (germline): LNHNV, YYDKDF (reference sequence). The V and J ends lost 3 bases and 3 bases respectively, with 12 bases between them. This CDR3 contains 14 residues. The CDR3 spells CATSRRDGHYEQYF. CDR3 bases: TGTGCCACCAGCAGGCGGGACGGCCACTACGAGCAGTACTTC.

The rearrangement joins TRBV10-3 to TRBJ2-6; TRBD1 matches 10 bases. The CDR3 runs to 16 residues. Germline V gene data show CDR1 as ENHRY and CDR2 as SYGVKD. Trimming at V came to 11 bases and at J to 1 base, leaving 8 bases not matched to a gene. CDR3 nucleotides: TGTGCCGTGGGGACAGGGGACCGATCTGGGGCCAACGTCCTGACTTTC. Encoded protein: CAVGTGDRSGANVLTF.

The CDR3 region is CASSPFGTSGRGITGELFF. The DNA for the CDR3 is TGTGCCAGCTCACCGTTCGGGACTAGCGGGAGGGGAATCACCGGGGAGCTGTTTTTT. The chain is built from TRBV18 and TRBJ2-2, with 16 nucleotides matching TRBD2. J lost 4 bases, V lost 3 bases, and 8 bases had no gene match. This CDR3 region has 19 residues. CDR1 is KGHSH, CDR2 LQKENI, per germline.

The chain links TRBV27 to TRBJ2-7; 7 positions agree with TRBD2. This CDR3 has 15 amino acids. Germline V gene sequence: CDR1 MNHEY, CDR2 SMNVEV (reference sequence). After removal of 5 bases from V and 2 bases from J, the junction contained 9 bases not matched to a gene. The CDR3 region has the DNA TGTGCCAGCAGTCCCCGGCTAGCGGCAACCTACGAGCAGTACTTC. Amino acid sequence: CASSPRLAATYEQYF.

The V and J genes are TRBV9 and TRBJ2-1; 10 nucleotides align to TRBD2. CDR1 SGDLS and CDR2 YYNGEE come from the germline V gene. V trimming: 5 bases; J trimming: 7 bases; junction bases outside the gene matches: 6. CDR3 size: 14 residues. The chain's CDR3 is CASRRSGGSNEQFF. In DNA form, the CDR3 reads TGTGCCAGCAGGCGTAGCGGGGGGTCGAATGAGCAGTTCTTC. The full variable domain, its missing parts supplied by reference TRBV9 and TRBJ2-1, is DSGVTQTPKHLITATGQRVTLRCSPRSGDLSVYWYQQSLDQGLQFLIQYYNGEERAKGNILERFSAQQFPDLHSELNLSSLELGDSALYFCASRRSGGSNEQFFGPGTRLTVL.

V usage is TRBV2 and J usage is TRBJ1-2; 10 bases line up with TRBD1. Trimming removed 8 bases from V and 5 bases from J; junction bases left unmatched: 8. This CDR3 is 14 amino acids long. Germline values: CDR1 SNHLY, CDR2 FYNNEI. CDR3 protein: CASLRDRGYYGYTF. CDR3 DNA sequence: TGTGCCAGCTTGAGGGACAGGGGTTATTATGGCTACACCTTC. Full variable domain (remainder filled in from reference TRBV2 and TRBJ1-2): EPEVTQTPSHQVTQMGQEVILRCVPISNHLYFYWYRQILGQKVEFLVSFYNNEISEKSEIFDDQFSVERPDGSNFTLKIRSTKLEDSAMYFCASLRDRGYYGYTFGSGTRLTVV.

The chain has TRBV6-5 and TRBJ1-2, with 7 bases lining up with TRBD1. The CDR3 runs to 14 residues. Trimming removed 2 bases from V and 8 bases from J; junction bases left unmatched: 8. The germline V gene has CDR1 MNHEY and CDR2 SVGAGI. The CDR3 nucleotides read TGTGCCAGCAGTTACCTAAGACAGGGCGGAGGCTACACCTTC. Residues: CASSYLRQGGGYTF.

The chain is built from TRBV9 and TRBJ2-3, with TRBD1 matching over 7 bases. The V gene end was trimmed by 3 bases and the J gene end by 0 bases; junction bases not matched to a gene: 4. This CDR3 contains 15 residues. Per germline, CDR1 SGDLS and CDR2 YYNGEE. CDR3 region: CASSEDRTSTDTQYF. The CDR3 bases are TGTGCCAGCAGCGAGGACAGGACTAGCACAGATACGCAGTATTTT.

The V and J genes are TRBV19 and TRBJ1-1, with 10 bases lining up with TRBD1. With 6 bases clipped from V and 4 bases from J, the junction kept 8 bases outside the gene matches. This CDR3 spans 15 amino acids. Germline assignment: CDR1 LNHDA and CDR2 SQIVND (reference sequence). The CDR3: CASRGDRGVITEAFF. The CDR3 nucleotides are TGTGCCAGTAGGGGGGACAGGGGAGTGATCACTGAAGCTTTCTTT. The full variable domain, rest sourced from reference TRBV19 and TRBJ1-1, is DGGITQSPKYLFRKEGQNVTLSCEQNLNHDAMYWYRQDPGQGLRLIYYSQIVNDFQKGDIAEGYSVSREKKESFPLTVTSAQKNPTAFYLCASRGDRGVITEAFFGQGTRLTVV.

V is TRBV5-1 and J is TRBJ2-2; 10 bases fit TRBD1. The germline V gene encodes CDR1 SGHRS and CDR2 YFSETQ. This CDR3 has 16 residues. V was pared by 3 bases and J by 6 bases, with 8 bases of the junction left unmatched. CDR3 coding DNA: TGCGCCAGCAGCTACCGGGACAGGGGTTCCCCCGGGGAGCTGTTTTTT. Its protein product is CASSYRDRGSPGELFF.

CDR3 in amino acids: CASSAARGAGTGELFF. CDR3 DNA: TGTGCCAGCAGTGCCGCCCGTGGGGCGGGGACCGGGGAGCTGTTTTTT. V and J are TRBV6-1 and TRBJ2-2, with D possibly being TRBD2 (6 bases). Germline V gene lookup returns CDR1 MNHNS and CDR2 SASEGT. V was shortened by 4 bases and J by 5 bases, with 17 bases between the two germline ends. The CDR3 runs to 16 residues.

The gene calls are TRBV19 and TRBJ2-1, with D perhaps TRBD2 (5 bases). Germline V CDR1 and CDR2: LNHDA, SQIVND (reference sequence). V gave up 4 bases and J gave up 1 base, with 14 bases separating them. The CDR3 length is 16 residues. CDR3 DNA: TGTGCCAGTAGTAGGGCGGAGGCGAAGTCCTACAATGAGCAGTTCTTC. The encoded protein is CASSRAEAKSYNEQFF.